This entry features one TCR beta chain sequence. The data are from a study of shared T cell receptors in the human thymus. Per the germline V gene, CDR1 is MRHNA and CDR2 is SNTAGT. The CDR3 length is 13 residues. With 2 bases removed from V and 4 bases from J, the gap between germline ends came to 8 bases. Here immunoSEQ multiplex PCR was the method, and the copy in TCRdb shows in-frame clones only, minus some. The sample records about 660,000 clones, around 87% being singletons. These data were also filed under a second study, of human thymus T cells.

The genes are TRBV6-4 and TRBJ2-5, with D hard to call. The sample comprised thymocytes. The sequence derives from a boy in the first two years of life with a congenital heart defect. CDR3 in DNA: TGTGCCAGCAGTGACAAACTCGGAGAGACCCAGTACTTC. This encodes CASSDKLGETQYF.